The 26 T cell receptor beta chains below come from one sample, sequenced in a study of vaccination and CD4 T cells after COVID-19. The treatment was: roughly ten-day PBMC culture with coronavirus spike peptide pools or control peptides (ViraFEST assay). What these receptors recognize is not known. Oncomine TCR Beta short-read sequencing was applied to DNA from cultured CD4+ T cells. Each CDR3 protein gets one entry after TCRdb re-called the PCR reads with MiXCR. The data show 10,000 or so distinct CDR3 sequences, about half seen once. The sample was CD4+ T cells from blood, cultured in vitro. These receptors originate from a human donor who had recovered from COVID-19.

The chain employs TRBV6-1 and TRBJ2-2; D gene uncertain. The CDR3 totals 15 residues. V was shortened by 5 bases and J by 2 bases, with 12 bases between the two germline ends. Germline CDR1 MNHNS, CDR2 SASEGT. CDR3 bases: TGTGCCAGCAGTCTAACCTCCGGAAACACCGGGGAGCTGTTTTTT. It codes for CASSLTSGNTGELFF.

The chain's CDR3 is CASTHAGVFSGEQFF. As DNA, the CDR3 is TGTGCCAGCACCCATGCAGGGGTTTTTTCGGGTGAGCAGTTCTTC. The chain has TRBV25-1 and TRBJ2-1, with a weak D call TRBD1 (6 bases). V lost 7 bases, J lost 9 bases, and 22 bases lay in between. CDR1 is MGHDK and CDR2 is SYGVNS in the germline V gene. This CDR3 is 15 amino acids long. The whole variable domain, filled in from reference TRBV25-1 and TRBJ2-1, reads EADIYQTPRYLVIGTGKKITLECSQTMGHDKMYWYQQDPGMELHLIHYSYGVNSTEKGDLSSESTVSRIRTEHFPLTLESARPSHTSQYLCASTHAGVFSGEQFFGPGTRLTVL.

This clonotype was detected only a few times. The chain is built from TRBV7-9 and TRBJ2-5; 15 bases are a match to TRBD2. This CDR3 is built from 17 residues. Germline loops: CDR1 SEHNR, CDR2 FQNEAQ (reference sequence). V dropped 5 bases and J dropped 5; count of bases not matched to a gene: 9. The CDR3 here is CASSRTSGRGVRETQYF. The CDR3 DNA reads as TGTGCCAGCAGCCGGACTAGCGGGAGGGGGGTTCGCGAGACCCAGTACTTC.

This clonotype was counted only a few times. This chain connects TRBV19 to TRBJ1-1, with D perhaps matching TRBD1 (6 bases). The CDR3 totals 14 residues. V lost 6 bases to trimming and J lost 4 bases, with 15 bases between them. Germline V gene sequence: CDR1 LNHDA, CDR2 SQIVND (reference sequence). The CDR3 region is CASRRVGGSTEAFF. Here the CDR3 DNA reads TGTGCCAGTAGACGAGTAGGGGGAAGCACTGAAGCTTTCTTT.

This chain connects TRBV7-6 to TRBJ2-1; 9 positions agree with TRBD2. CDR1 and CDR2 (germline): SGHVS, FNYEAQ. This CDR3 contains 15 residues. J gave up 3 bases and V 5 bases, and 5 bases lay outside the gene matches. CDR3 bases: TGTGCCAGCAGCACCTCGACTAGCGGCTACAATGAGCAGTTCTTC. It yields the protein CASSTSTSGYNEQFF.

V is TRBV6-9 and J is TRBJ2-5, with 9 bases identical to TRBD1. The CDR3 length is 14 residues. Trimming cost V 6 bases and J 5 bases; bases outside gene matches: 7. The germline CDR1 and CDR2 sequences are MNHGY and SVAAGI. CDR3 in DNA: TGTGCCAGCAGCGATACAGGGGGCGGGGAGACCCAGTACTTC. Translation gives CASSDTGGGETQYF.

This clonotype was seen a handful of times. This chain links TRBV11-1 with TRBJ2-5; weak D call: TRBD2 (6 bases). Germline V gives CDR1 SGHAT, CDR2 FQDESV (reference sequence). The V end was cut by 0 bases, the J end by 5 bases, with 10 bases between. The CDR3 runs to 14 residues. The CDR3 reads CASSLAGGAETQYF. CDR3 DNA: TGTGCCAGCAGCTTAGCGGGGGGAGCGGAGACCCAGTACTTC.

V gene TRBV25-1 combines with J gene TRBJ1-2, with D unclear. V gave up 7 bases and J gave up 2 bases, with 11 bases separating them. The CDR3 has 13 residues. Germline-derived CDR1 and CDR2 are MGHDK and SYGVNS. Written as DNA, the CDR3 is TGTGCCAGCAAGAGTAGTGGAAACTATGGCTACACCTTC. It yields the protein CASKSSGNYGYTF.

The rearrangement links TRBV12-3 or TRBV12-4 to TRBJ2-1, with D tentatively TRBD1 or TRBD2 (6 bases each). V gave up 7 bases and J gave up 9 bases, with 22 bases separating them. The CDR3 totals 15 residues. CDR3 region: CASTPGAGTGGEQFF. In DNA, the CDR3 is TGTGCCAGCACCCCGGGGGCAGGCACTGGGGGTGAGCAGTTCTTC.

V gene TRBV7-2 combines with J gene TRBJ2-1, with TRBD2 identical over 9 bases. The CDR3 extends over 16 amino acids. Trimming cost V 4 bases and J 3 bases; bases outside gene matches: 7. CDR1 and CDR2 from the germline V gene are SGHTA and FQGNSA. CDR3 residues: CASSSAGGRVYNEQFF. CDR3 nucleotide sequence: TGTGCCAGCAGCTCCGCGGGGGGGCGGGTCTACAATGAGCAGTTCTTC.

CDR3 DNA sequence: TGTGCCAGCAGTTTAATAGCAGGGACGACAGATACGCAGTATTTT. Translating gives CASSLIAGTTDTQYF. The chain employs TRBV12-3 or TRBV12-4 and TRBJ2-3, with D possibly being TRBD1 or TRBD2 (5 bases each). V was trimmed by 2 bases and J by 3 bases, leaving 12 bases between them. This CDR3 region has 15 residues.

This clonotype was seen more than once but under ten times. The V and J genes are TRBV6-5 and TRBJ2-2; D unresolved. Trimming took 2 bases from V and 6 from J, leaving 13 bases between them. The CDR3 is 15 residues long. CDR1 and CDR2 from the germline V gene are MNHEY and SVGAGI. DNA for the CDR3: TGTGCCAGCAGTTACCTTACAGAGGAGTCCGGGGAGCTGTTTTTT. Translated, it gives CASSYLTEESGELFF.

This clonotype was seen only a few times. The V and J genes are TRBV6-1 and TRBJ1-5; D possibly corresponds to TRBD1 (6 bases). Germline V gene data show CDR1 as MNHNS and CDR2 as SASEGT. V lost 6 bases and J 3 bases, leaving 15 bases between the germline ends. This CDR3 comprises 15 residues. The CDR3 bases are TGTGCCAGCAGGGTAGGGGGGGTATCCAATCAGCCCCAGCATTTT. Translation gives CASRVGGVSNQPQHF.

CDR3 residues: CASSEGGAANVLTF. In DNA, the CDR3 is TGTGCCAGCAGCGAGGGCGGTGCGGCCAACGTCCTGACTTTC. V usage is TRBV2 and J usage is TRBJ2-6; tentatively, D is TRBD2 (5 bases). Germline CDR1 is SNHLY and CDR2 is FYNNEI. Trimming pared 6 bases from V and 6 bases from J, leaving 12 bases between. The CDR3 is made up of 14 amino acids.

The V call is TRBV21-1, the J call TRBJ1-2; TRBD1, the D gene given by the table, was not confirmed from the DNA. TRBV21-1 is a listed pseudogene. This CDR3 is 16 amino acids long. CDR3 nucleotides: TGTGCCAGCAGCAAAGGGGGGGGCGACTCGGGCTATGGCTACACCTTC. Amino acids: CASSKGGGDSGYGYTF.

The table lists this clonotype with a count of one. The chain employs TRBV12-3 or TRBV12-4 and TRBJ1-1; possibly TRBD1 for D (6 bases). V lost 7 bases to trimming and J lost 2 bases, with 17 bases between them. This CDR3 comprises 15 residues. CDR3 sequence reads: CASTTGGSRNTEAFF. For the CDR3, the DNA is TGTGCCAGCACCACCGGGGGCAGTCGAAACACTGAAGCTTTCTTT.

The V gene is TRBV6-5, the J gene TRBJ1-5; D gene ambiguous. V lost 4 bases to trimming and J lost 3 bases, with 7 bases between them. The CDR3 loop spans 13 amino acids. Germline loops: CDR1 MNHEY, CDR2 SVGAGI. The CDR3 protein is CASSSRVNQPQHF. Here the CDR3 DNA reads TGTGCCAGCAGTTCCAGAGTCAATCAGCCCCAGCATTTT.

The chain couples TRBV20-1 to TRBJ2-3; 13 bases align to TRBD2. V trimming: 6 bases; J trimming: 5 bases; junction bases outside the gene matches: 11. CDR3 size: 16 residues. CDR1 and CDR2 from the germline V gene are DFQATT and SNEGSKA (reference sequence). The chain's CDR3 is CSATPWTSGRRDTQYF. The CDR3 DNA reads as TGCAGTGCAACCCCTTGGACTAGCGGGAGAAGAGATACGCAGTATTTT.

The rearrangement links TRBV7-9 to TRBJ2-7; no clear D. The CDR3 has 13 residues. CDR1 SEHNR and CDR2 FQNEAQ come from the germline V gene (reference sequence). V lost 0 bases to trimming and J lost 6 bases, with 9 bases between them. This CDR3 reads CASSLAGPFEQYF. CDR3 nucleotide sequence: TGTGCCAGCAGCTTAGCCGGGCCTTTCGAGCAGTACTTC.

The chain combines TRBV21-1 with TRBJ2-7. TRBV21-1 is annotated as a pseudogene. The length of the CDR3 is 15 residues. CDR3: CASSLRRREFYEQYF. In DNA form, the CDR3 reads TGTGCCAGCAGCTTACGGCGAAGGGAATTCTACGAGCAGTACTTC.

This clonotype occurred a few times. The chain carries TRBV6-5 and TRBJ2-1, with 12 bases aligning to TRBD2. The CDR3 has 15 residues. V dropped 2 bases and J dropped 10; count of bases not matched to a gene: 6. Per germline, CDR1 MNHEY and CDR2 SVGAGI. The CDR3 is CASSYQLAGGWEQFF. In DNA form, the CDR3 reads TGTGCCAGCAGTTACCAACTAGCGGGAGGTTGGGAGCAGTTCTTC.

Only a few counts were recorded for this clonotype. The V and J genes are TRBV24-1 and TRBJ1-1; D may be TRBD1 (5 bases). With 0 bases removed from V and 3 bases from J, the gap between germline ends came to 13 bases. Germline-derived CDR1 and CDR2 are KGHDR and SFDVKD. CDR3 size: 16 residues. As DNA, the CDR3 is TGTGCCACCAGTGATTTGGTGGGGGTAAGGGACACTGAAGCTTTCTTT. Translated, it gives CATSDLVGVRDTEAFF.

V is TRBV7-9 and J is TRBJ1-1, with D maybe TRBD1 (5 bases). Per the germline V gene, CDR1 is SEHNR and CDR2 is FQNEAQ (reference sequence). V was trimmed by 0 bases and J by 10 bases, leaving 9 bases between them. CDR3 length: 12 residues. CDR3: CASSLAEGSAFF. DNA for the CDR3: TGTGCCAGCAGCTTAGCGGAGGGGTCAGCTTTCTTT.

This clonotype appeared a few times. The rearrangement joins TRBV6-2 or TRBV6-3 to TRBJ1-1; D perhaps matches TRBD1 (6 bases). V was pared by 0 bases and J by 0 bases, with 11 bases between. Germline-derived CDR1 and CDR2 are MNHEY and SVGEGT. The CDR3 extends over 16 amino acids. The CDR3 nucleotides read TGTGCCAGCAGTTACTCGACGGGGGCCATGAACACTGAAGCTTTCTTT. This codes for CASSYSTGAMNTEAFF.

The table lists this clonotype with a few counts. V is TRBV11-3 and J is TRBJ2-7; no reliable D call. Trimming pared 0 bases from V and 5 bases from J, leaving 14 bases between. CDR3 length equals 15 residues. Germline CDR1 is SGHNT and CDR2 is YENEEA. This CDR3 reads CASSLDPQARNEQYF. The CDR3, as DNA: TGTGCCAGCAGCTTAGATCCTCAGGCGAGGAACGAGCAGTACTTC.

This chain uses TRBV2 with TRBJ2-7; TRBD1 matches at 9 bases. The V gene's germline CDR1 is SNHLY and CDR2 FYNNEI. J was trimmed by 9 bases and V by 6 bases; bases with no gene match: 12. The CDR3 length is 14 residues. The CDR3 spells CASRGTGSPVGQYF. The CDR3 DNA is TGTGCCAGCAGAGGGACAGGGAGCCCCGTCGGGCAGTACTTC.